Sequencing of this T cell receptor beta chain was carried out in a study of cytomegalovirus exposure and HLA in healthy donors. The CDR3 has 15 amino acids. V shed 4 bases, J shed 4 bases, and the junction held 5 bases outside the gene matches. Germline V gives CDR1 MNHEY, CDR2 SMNVEV (reference sequence). General study results and limits: Productive status was seen about 90% or about 30% of the time for most TCR beta V segments in an earlier analysis.

Concerning this clone itself: Its matching antigen is unknown.

The study ran its PCR with 60 Vbeta and 13 Jbeta primers. Sequencing was performed with immunoSEQ multiplex PCR; in TCRdb, only in-frame clones are kept and a portion is missing. The table lists under 300,000 clones, 80% to 85% of them singletons, with roughly 7.4% in the top ten. The sequence was obtained from a woman aged 55-70 years in good health and CMV-seropositive. The sample consisted of PBMCs. The chain employs TRBV27 and TRBJ1-5; 9 bases line up with TRBD1. CDR3 bases: TGTGCCAGCAGTTCGGACAGGGGTGTTAATCAGCCCCAGCATTTT. Translated, it gives CASSSDRGVNQPQHF.